A single sample gave rise to the 24 T cell receptor beta chains below, sequenced in a study of immunodeficiency. General study findings and limits: Patients and controls had similar CD4+ T cell V-J pairing and entropy.

TCRdb keeps only in-frame clones here, not all; method: immunoSEQ multiplex PCR. This table has around 2,300 clones, about 89% appearing once. These receptors' targets are unknown. Sequencing was carried out using CD4+ T cells from blood. Receptor source: a woman aged 18-29 years with POLD1 deficiency.

The rearrangement joins TRBV6-6 to TRBJ1-6; TRBD1 agrees at 8 bases. V was clipped by 3 bases and J by 4 bases; unmatched bases: 2. From germline, CDR1 is MNHNY and CDR2 SVGAGI (reference sequence). The CDR3 has 15 amino acids. The CDR3 protein is CASSYRTGYNSPLHF. The CDR3 nucleotides read TGTGCCAGCAGTTATCGGACAGGGTATAATTCACCCCTCCACTTT.

The sample holds one count of this clone. The chain uses TRBV4-2 and TRBJ2-2, with D perhaps TRBD1 (6 bases). The CDR3 contains 16 residues. Germline V gene sequence: CDR1 LGHNA, CDR2 YNFKEQ. V was clipped by 0 bases and J by 4 bases, with 12 bases between them. CDR3 DNA sequence: TGTGCCAGCAGCCAAGATATGGGGGCGAGCACCGGGGAGCTGTTTTTT. Its protein product is CASSQDMGASTGELFF.

The rearrangement joins TRBV29-1 to TRBJ2-1; 10 bases match TRBD2. J lost 2 bases, V lost 7 bases, and 5 bases had no gene match. The CDR3 extends over 14 amino acids. Germline assignment: CDR1 SQVTM and CDR2 ANQGSEA. CDR3 DNA sequence: TGCAGCGCCAGAGCGGGAGGGCCCTACAATGAGCAGTTCTTC. It yields the protein CSARAGGPYNEQFF.

The chain couples TRBV24-1 to TRBJ1-1; unclear D gene. The germline gives CDR1 KGHDR, CDR2 SFDVKD. The ends were cut back, 4 bases at V and 3 bases at J, with 5 bases in the middle. The CDR3 has 12 residues. CDR3 nucleotides: TGTGCCACCAGTGAAGGCCACACTGAAGCTTTCTTT. Its translation is CATSEGHTEAFF.

The chain is built from TRBV20-1 and TRBJ2-1; 13 nucleotides align to TRBD2. Unmatched junction bases numbered 6, after V lost 3 bases and J lost 10 bases. The CDR3 has 14 residues. CDR1 and CDR2 (germline): DFQATT, SNEGSKA (reference sequence). CDR3 nucleotides: TGCAGTGCTAGTCGGACTAGCGGGAGCAGGGAGCAGTTCTTC. Its protein product is CSASRTSGSREQFF.

The chain is built from TRBV12-3 or TRBV12-4 and TRBJ1-5, with D tentatively TRBD1 (6 bases). This CDR3 comprises 13 residues. V was trimmed by 1 base and J by 8 bases, leaving 9 bases between them. The CDR3 loop is CASSLDWTEPQHF. The CDR3 DNA follows: TGTGCCAGCAGTTTAGATTGGACAGAGCCCCAGCATTTT.

The chain recombines TRBV6-1 with TRBJ2-5; D not certain. The germline gives CDR1 MNHNS, CDR2 SASEGT. This CDR3 is built from 15 residues. Deletions cut 0 bases from V and 4 bases from J, with 12 bases between. In nucleotides, the CDR3 is TGTGCCAGCAGTGAAGCACTCACTCCCCGAGAGACCCAGTACTTC. Its protein is CASSEALTPRETQYF.

The chain recombines TRBV5-4 with TRBJ2-3; D may be TRBD2 (6 bases). The CDR3 loop spans 16 amino acids. Per the germline V gene, CDR1 is SGHNT and CDR2 is YYREEE (reference sequence). V was shortened by 3 bases and J by 2 bases, with 16 bases between the two germline ends. CDR3 region: CASSSGKSGFTDTQYF. The CDR3 region has the DNA TGTGCCAGCAGCTCTGGAAAGAGCGGGTTCACAGATACGCAGTATTTT.

The rearrangement joins TRBV6-5 to TRBJ2-2; TRBD2 matches at 7 bases. This CDR3 spans 14 amino acids. Looked up from germline, CDR1 is MNHEY and CDR2 is SVGAGI. The junction had 7 bases not matched to a gene; V was cut back by 8 bases and J by 4 bases. CDR3: CASRGVTLTGELFF. DNA for the CDR3: TGTGCCAGCCGGGGGGTGACACTCACCGGGGAGCTGTTTTTT.

This clone was seen just once. The chain carries TRBV15 and TRBJ2-1, with 7 bases fitting TRBD2. CDR3 length: 15 amino acids. The germline CDR1 and CDR2 sequences are LNHNV and YYDKDF (reference sequence). The ends lost 8 bases at V and 6 bases at J; junction bases unmatched: 13. Here the CDR3 DNA reads TGTGCCACCCGACCCGGACTAGGGAGGCTCAATGAGCAGTTCTTC. Its protein product is CATRPGLGRLNEQFF.

The J gene is TRBJ1-5, the V gene TRBV5-1; D is unclear. The CDR3 consists of 13 residues. V was clipped by 0 bases and J by 1 base, with 2 bases between them. Germline assignment: CDR1 SGHRS and CDR2 YFSETQ. The DNA for the CDR3 is TGCGCCAGCAGCTTGGACAGCAATCAGCCCCAGCATTTT. Amino acids: CASSLDSNQPQHF.

The CDR3 DNA reads as TGCGCCAGCAGCTTGGTTGGTAGCGGGTCTAGCACAGATACGCAGTATTTT. It codes for CASSLVGSGSSTDTQYF. The chain recombines TRBV5-1 with TRBJ2-3; 7 bases map to TRBD2. This CDR3 has 17 residues. CDR1 SGHRS and CDR2 YFSETQ come from the germline V gene. With V trimmed by 0 bases and J by 0 bases, 7 bases remained unmatched. Supplemented by reference TRBV5-1 and TRBJ2-3, the full variable domain reads KAGVTQTPRYLIKTRGQQVTLSCSPISGHRSVSWYQQTPGQGLQFLFEYFSETQRNKGNFPGRFSGRQFSNSRSEMNVSTLELGDSALYLCASSLVGSGSSTDTQYFGPGTRLTVL.

This chain joins TRBV15 and TRBJ2-3, with TRBD2 identical over 8 bases. With V trimmed by 5 bases and J by 8 bases, 0 bases remained unmatched. The CDR3 consists of 11 residues. Per germline, CDR1 LNHNV and CDR2 YYDKDF (reference sequence). The CDR3 spells CATSREGTQYF. CDR3 sequence (DNA): TGTGCCACCAGCCGGGAGGGTACGCAGTATTTT. Looking up the rest from reference TRBV15 and TRBJ2-3 gives the full variable domain: DAMVIQNPRYQVTQFGKPVTLSCSQTLNHNVMYWYQQKSSQAPKLLFHYYDKDFNNEADTPDNFQSRRPNTSFCFLDIRSPGLGDTAMYLCATSREGTQYFGPGTRLTVL.

The rearrangement links TRBV27 to TRBJ2-3; the D gene is possibly TRBD2 (5 bases). The CDR3 totals 14 residues. Germline lookup yields CDR1 MNHEY and CDR2 SMNVEV (reference sequence). Deletions cut 8 bases from V and 3 bases from J, with 15 bases between. The CDR3 DNA sequence: TGTGCCAGCTCCGGGGTAACACAAACAGATACGCAGTATTTT. Translating it yields CASSGVTQTDTQYF.

The V call is TRBV2, the J call TRBJ2-1, with TRBD2 as a possible D gene (6 bases). CDR1 is SNHLY, CDR2 FYNNEI, per germline. CDR3 length: 13 residues. V lost 6 bases, J lost 4 bases, and 10 bases lay in between. The chain's CDR3 is CASRGTLYNEQFF. The CDR3 DNA sequence: TGTGCCAGCAGGGGGACTCTGTACAATGAGCAGTTCTTC.

The V gene is TRBV5-1, the J gene TRBJ2-7; 12 nucleotides line up with TRBD2. The V gene end was trimmed by 1 base and the J gene end by 3 bases; junction bases not matched to a gene: 2. Germline CDR1 is SGHRS and CDR2 is YFSETQ. The CDR3 totals 15 residues. Here the CDR3 reads CASSLMGLAGYEQYF. Here the CDR3 DNA reads TGCGCCAGCAGCTTGATGGGACTAGCGGGCTACGAGCAGTACTTC. The full variable domain, with the rest looked up from reference TRBV5-1 and TRBJ2-7, is KAGVTQTPRYLIKTRGQQVTLSCSPISGHRSVSWYQQTPGQGLQFLFEYFSETQRNKGNFPGRFSGRQFSNSRSEMNVSTLELGDSALYLCASSLMGLAGYEQYFGPGTRLTVT.

The rearrangement joins TRBV6-6 to TRBJ2-7; 9 nucleotides match TRBD1. Looked up from germline, CDR1 is MNHNY and CDR2 is SVGAGI (reference sequence). With 10 bases clipped from V and 5 bases from J, the junction kept 9 bases outside the gene matches. CDR3 size: 13 residues. In nucleotides, the CDR3 is TGTGCCACCGGACAGGGGAGCCTTAACGAGCAGTACTTC. Translated: CATGQGSLNEQYF.

The V gene is TRBV7-8, the J gene TRBJ2-1; D is uncertain. CDR1 and CDR2 from the germline V gene are SGHVS and FQNEAQ. The CDR3 is made up of 14 amino acids. The ends were cut back, 6 bases at V and 5 bases at J, with 14 bases in the middle. The DNA for the CDR3 is TGTGCCAGCAGAAGAGGCTTTGCGGACAATGAGCAGTTCTTC. It translates to CASRRGFADNEQFF.

The chain has TRBV11-3 and TRBJ2-5; D is unclear. This CDR3 region has 15 residues. V lost 1 base, J lost 2 bases, and 11 bases lay in between. Looked up from germline, CDR1 is SGHNT and CDR2 is YENEEA. The CDR3 loop reads CASSLGYMRQETQYF. In nucleotides, the CDR3 is TGTGCCAGCAGCTTAGGGTATATGCGGCAAGAGACCCAGTACTTC.

As to this clone: The DNA is omitted, as the CDR3 cannot be located on it reliably, and the CDR3 follows TCRdb's listing. The chain couples TRBV6-4 to TRBJ2-1; the table's D call of TRBD2 was not tested on the DNA. CDR1 and CDR2 (germline): MRHNA, SNTAGT. With termini counted, the CDR3 has 13 amino acids. The CDR3: CASSVGSGTPTFF.

CDR3: CASSPEPHEQYF. CDR3 nucleotide sequence: TGTGCCAGCTCACCCGAGCCCCACGAGCAGTACTTC. The gene calls are TRBV18 and TRBJ2-7; D not certain. The CDR3 loop spans 12 amino acids. Between the trimmed V and J ends, which lost 3 bases and 5 bases, there was a span of 8 bases. CDR1 KGHSH and CDR2 LQKENI come from the germline V gene.

This chain links TRBV18 with TRBJ1-2, with D hard to call. Trimming took off 6 bases at V and 8 bases at J, with 19 bases between the two ends. Germline V lookup: CDR1 KGHSH, CDR2 LQKENI. The CDR3 length is 14 residues. The DNA of the CDR3 is TGTGCCAGCTCGCTCATTGCAGAAGGTAAAGGCTACACCTTC. Amino acid sequence: CASSLIAEGKGYTF.

This chain links TRBV14 with TRBJ2-1; TRBD2 is a possible D gene (6 bases). This CDR3 is built from 16 residues. Trimming removed 4 bases from V and 3 bases from J, with 16 bases in between. CDR1 SGHDN and CDR2 FVKESK come from the germline V gene. The CDR3 is CASSPLTGDFYNEQFF. The CDR3 DNA follows: TGTGCCAGCAGCCCACTAACTGGGGACTTCTACAATGAGCAGTTCTTC.

In its sample, this clone was seen once. The rearrangement joins TRBV2 to TRBJ2-3; weak D call: TRBD1 (7 bases). Looked up from germline, CDR1 is SNHLY and CDR2 is FYNNEI. The length of the CDR3 is 14 residues. Trimming stripped 6 bases from V and 2 bases from J, with 12 bases between. CDR3 region: CASRAGQLTDTQYF. The CDR3 bases are TGTGCCAGCAGGGCGGGACAGCTCACAGATACGCAGTATTTT.